This T cell receptor (beta chain) was observed in a study of radiation and T cells in renal cell carcinoma (dated by TCRdb to about 2020). Regarding the research as a whole: The samples were drawn from a clinical trial, where primary renal cell carcinomas were treated with 15 Gy of stereotactic body radiation therapy and then removed by nephrectomy 4 weeks afterward. In total, fewer than 55 samples underwent TCR beta sequencing: around 26 tumors plus 27 peripheral blood samples. Across all 55 or so samples, 4,016,671 unique CDR3 nucleotide sequences, encoding around 2.4 million unique CDR3 amino acid sequences, were identified.

With regard to this clone: Its antigen is unknown. Per-nucleotide qualities are absent, and no much larger clonotype sits a single base away.

TCR beta libraries were generated from genomic DNA with the immunoSEQ kit, following the manufacturer's recommendations. To prepare libraries, a first multiplex PCR with proprietary primers was run, followed by a second PCR that added unique barcodes, and a bead cleanup was done after each round. Each sample batch included a kit-provided positive control reaction and a negative control reaction. The final libraries were assessed on an Agilent 4200 TapeStation D1000 ScreenTape, pooled by volume, and quantified by qPCR. Sequencing was performed on an Illumina NextSeq500 with a MidOutput 150-cycle cartridge, and 156 Read1 and 15 Index1 cycles were run with kit custom primers. The pooled library was loaded at 1.0 pM, with an approximately 21% PhiX control spiked in. From the authors' description of their analysis: Vendor-processed data were analyzed in R, and a clonotype was defined as all T cells sharing the same CDR3 nucleotide sequence. In the clone abundance analyses, frequencies in each sample were normalized to that sample's 10,000 most abundant clones. Public T cell clones, which averaged fewer than five per sample, were excluded before analysis. A difference in abundance of at least 32-fold between compartments was used to define tumor-enriched and baseline blood-enriched clonotypes. A beta-binomial differential abundance model was applied to find clonotypes that expanded or contracted between blood time points. Similarity between tumor and blood repertoires was quantified using the Baroni-Urbani and Buser coefficient, and groups were compared with two-tailed Wilcoxon tests in R. TCRdb mirrors the immuneACCESS table, restricted to in-frame sequences. Some clones are absent from its copies; in checked studies, under half trace to an unresolved V gene, and the reason for the others is unknown. V, J and clone size derive from that table, while D and trimming were established from the DNA sequence. Across this sample there are almost 50,000 clones, with roughly 78% seen only once. 29% of the sample belongs to the ten largest clones.

The time point label on this specimen signifies: blood 2 weeks post-SBRT. The treatment or condition label on this specimen signifies: 15 Gy SBRT to primary tumor, nephrectomy 4 weeks later. To track tumor-enriched clonotypes, serial peripheral blood was sampled from radiation-treated patients at baseline and at 2 weeks and 4 weeks after SBRT. Every patient had renal cell carcinoma of clear cell pathology. Genomic DNA for TCR sequencing was prepared using the QIAamp DNA Blood Mini Kit (Qiagen). The analyses included only samples that passed all quality control checks. What the authors observed across the whole study: Effects of radiation dose or scheduling on the TCR repertoire could not be addressed with the single-armed trial design. In blood, the top tumor clonotypes increased between baseline and 2 weeks post-radiation and then shrank by 4 weeks, which suggests that tumor-resident clones expanded only transiently. Because pretreatment tumor biopsies were not available, the baseline intratumoral presence of clonotypes could not be determined. Blood repertoire dynamics were not followed beyond 4 weeks after treatment.

The source of this sequence is a woman aged 70-85 years with renal cell carcinoma. The source was blood, collected from a patient whose treatment included radiotherapy and nephrectomy.

Here is the DNA: TGTGCCAGCAGTGAAGGACAGGGAGGCAATCAGCCCCAGCATTTT. Its product reads: CASSEGQGGNQPQHF. The V and J genes are TRBV6-1 and TRBJ1-5; 7 bases in the middle match TRBD1. CDR1 and CDR2 are read off the germline V gene as MNHNS and SASEGT. The germline V and J ends show losses of 1 base and 2 bases respectively, and no gene match explains 2 bases of the junction. Counted from cysteine to phenylalanine, this CDR3 has 15 amino acids. Only the CDR3 part of the read is kept: 45 bases, read in frame from the first base.